These T cell receptor beta chains were read from a single sample in a study of blood T cell repertoires in COVID-19. Method: immunoSEQ multiplex PCR; TCRdb's copy keeps in-frame clones and lacks some. The sample shows approximately 300,000 clones, 80% to 95% of them seen only once. The sample consisted of peripheral blood. All receptors come from a woman under 40 with COVID-19, enrolled during active disease. CDR3s include the opening cysteine and the closing phenylalanine or tryptophan. A D gene is named only where the DNA matches it firmly. Size tells how often a clone was seen (once, few, many) or the class of an expanded clone, and some rows leave it out.

>TRBD1|TRBJ2-7|TRBV4-1|.
TGCGCCAGCAGCCAAGATCCAGGGGGCGGCTACGAGCAGTACTTC
CASSQDPGGGYEQYF
>TRBD1|TRBJ2-2|TRBV5-4|.
TGTGCCAGCGCGGACAGGGGAAAGACCGGGGAGCTGTTTTTT
CASADRGKTGELFF
>TRBD2|TRBJ2-2|TRBV19|.
TGTGCCAGTAGTGAACCCACTAGCGCCGGGGAGCTGTTTTTT
CASSEPTSAGELFF
>TRBD2|TRBJ2-1|TRBV6-6|.
TGTGCCAGCAGAGCGGGGGGCTCTAGAAATGAGCAGTTCTTC
CASRAGGSRNEQFF
>TRBD2|TRBJ2-1|TRBV27|.
TGTGCCAGCAGTTTACGGCTAGCGGGAGTCACGGATGAGCAGTTCTTC
CASSLRLAGVTDEQFF
>.|TRBJ2-3|TRBV5-1|.
TGCGCCAGCAATAGAGGCGGCACAGATACGCAGTATTTT
CASNRGGTDTQYF
>.|TRBJ1-4|TRBV6-1|.
TGTGCCAGCAGTGAAGATATACACCAGGAAAAACTGTTTTTT
CASSEDIHQEKLFF
>TRBD1|TRBJ1-1|TRBV25-1|.
TGTGCCACCGGACAGGGTTCGGACACTGAAGCTTTCTTT
CATGQGSDTEAFF
>TRBD1|TRBJ2-7|TRBV5-1|.
TGCGCCAGCAGCCGGCGGGACAGGGGGACCTACGAGCAGTACTTC
CASSRRDRGTYEQYF
>TRBD1|TRBJ1-2|TRBV15|.
TGTGCCACCAGCAGAGACCTCGGACAGGGCAACTATGGCTACACCTTC
CATSRDLGQGNYGYTF
>.|TRBJ1-3|TRBV28|.
TGTGCCAGCAGTTTTCGATTCCGGGGAATCGCTGGAAACACCATATATTTT
CASSFRFRGIAGNTIYF
>TRBD1|TRBJ1-1|TRBV30|.
TGTGCCTGGGGGACAGTGAACACTGAAGCTTTCTTT
CAWGTVNTEAFF
>.|TRBJ2-6|TRBV28|.
TGTGCCAGCAATAGGGGATCTGGGGCCAACGTCCTGACTTTC
CASNRGSGANVLTF
>TRBD1|TRBJ1-6|TRBV2|few
TGTGCCAGCAGTGCGCGGGACAGCCCGAATTCACCCCTCCACTTT
CASSARDSPNSPLHF